The clone carrying this T cell receptor beta chain was observed a few times. V lost 3 bases and J lost 9; bases outside the gene matches: 9. The CDR3 runs to 16 residues. These data come from a study of response to subunit inactivated influenza vaccine. TCRdb reanalysed the RT-PCR reads using MiXCR and keeps one entry per CDR3 protein. The sample carries 860,000 or so distinct CDR3 sequences, 21% recorded once. The clonotype was recovered from a man in his fifties or sixties who received an inactivated influenza vaccine. The input for sequencing was PBMCs from blood, taken less than 6 days after vaccination. The gene calls are TRBV12-3 or TRBV12-4 and TRBJ2-1, with 12 nucleotides matching TRBD2. As DNA, the CDR3 is TGTGCCAGCAGTTTGTCTAGCGGGGGGGCCTCCGCTGAGCAGTTCTTC. Amino acid sequence: CASSLSSGGASAEQFF.